This T cell receptor beta chain was recovered during a study of blood T cell repertoires in COVID-19. Using immunoSEQ multiplex PCR, the repertoire was profiled, and TCRdb retains in-frame clones only, with some absent. The sample contains around 310,000 clones, around 89% of which appear only once. Sequencing was done on a sample of PBMCs or T cells enriched from blood (not recorded which). The receptor comes from a woman between 35 and 50 years old who had recovered from COVID-19.

The CDR3 loop reads CASSLGGTVEAFF. As DNA, the CDR3 is TGTGCCAGCAGCTTGGGGGGGACAGTAGAAGCTTTCTTT. The V call is TRBV5-6, the J call TRBJ1-1; 7 nucleotides agree with TRBD1. The length of the CDR3 is 13 residues. Trimming at V came to 0 bases and at J to 8 bases, leaving 4 bases not matched to a gene. Germline V lookup: CDR1 SGHDT, CDR2 YYEEEE.